These 13 T cell receptor beta chains share one sample of origin, sequenced in a study of cytomegalovirus exposure and HLA in healthy donors. The PCR made use of 60 Vbeta and 13 Jbeta primers. The method was immunoSEQ multiplex PCR; TCRdb's version includes in-frame clones alone and lacks a portion of them. The sample records about 130,000 clones, around 80% being singletons. Sequenced material: PBMCs. The receptor set was obtained from a woman aged 40 to 50 in good health and CMV-seronegative.

The V gene is TRBV7-2, the J gene TRBJ1-6, with TRBD1 matching over 8 bases. Germline loops: CDR1 SGHTA, CDR2 FQGNSA. The CDR3 contains 13 residues. V was pared by 5 bases and J by 8 bases, with 2 bases of the junction left unmatched. CDR3 in amino acids: CASSQTGDSPLHF. DNA of the CDR3: TGTGCCAGCAGCCAGACAGGGGATTCACCCCTCCACTTT.

In the case of this clone: One end of the junction varies from germline; a read error may be responsible. This same CDR3 is encoded by further DNA sequences in the sample. The chain carries TRBV11-3 and TRBJ2-3; 7 nucleotides match TRBD1. Germline V lookup: CDR1 SGHNT, CDR2 YENEEA. The CDR3 totals 14 residues. CDR3 in DNA: TGTGCCAGCAGCACCCGAGGGGGCGCAGATACGCAGTATTTC. Its protein is CASSTRGGADTQYF. Using reference TRBV11-3 and TRBJ2-3 for the parts outside the CDR3, the full variable domain is EAGVVQSPRYKIIEKKQPVAFWCNPISGHNTLYWYLQNLGQGPELLIRYENEEAVDDSQLPKDRFSAERLKGVDSTLKIQPAELGDSAVYLCASSTRGGADTQYFGPGTRLTVL.

This chain joins TRBV4-1 and TRBJ2-3; maybe TRBD2 (5 bases). V was cut by 0 bases and J by 12 bases, with 16 bases left in between. In germline, CDR1 is MGHRA, CDR2 YSYEKL. This CDR3 region has 14 residues. CDR3 residues: CASSQEGVRPGQYF. The CDR3 DNA reads TGCGCCAGCAGCCAAGAGGGAGTGAGGCCCGGCCAGTATTTT.

CDR3 in DNA: TGTGCCAGCAGTTTATCCTGGGACAGTAGCTACACCTTC. Translating gives CASSLSWDSSYTF. The chain has TRBV27 and TRBJ1-2; 7 bases are shared with TRBD1. Germline CDR1 MNHEY, CDR2 SMNVEV (reference sequence). The length of the CDR3 is 13 residues. Trimming took 0 bases from V and 9 from J; bases not matched to a gene: 4.

V is TRBV2 and J is TRBJ2-1, with 9 bases matching TRBD2. CDR3 size: 17 residues. Germline V CDR1 and CDR2: SNHLY, FYNNEI. The ends lost 6 bases at V and 0 bases at J; junction bases unmatched: 9. This chain's CDR3 is CASRLLAGPSSYNEQFF. Written as DNA, the CDR3 is TGTGCCAGCAGGCTTCTAGCGGGACCAAGCTCCTACAATGAGCAGTTCTTC.

DNA of the CDR3: TGTGCCAGCAGTGAAAGTAACACCCCGAACACTGAAGCTTTCTTT. Translating it yields CASSESNTPNTEAFF. The chain joins TRBV6-1 to TRBJ1-1; no clear D gene. Germline V gene sequence: CDR1 MNHNS, CDR2 SASEGT. V lost 2 bases to trimming and J lost 1 base, with 11 bases between them. This CDR3 comprises 15 residues.

This clone has just a few counts. This chain links TRBV7-3 with TRBJ2-2; 15 bases are a match to TRBD2. The CDR3 consists of 16 residues. Losses at the gene ends were 6 bases for V and 8 bases for J; bases not matched to a gene: 7. CDR1 is SGHTA and CDR2 is FQGTGA in the germline V gene. The CDR3 is CASSAGLAGGVGELFF. In DNA, the CDR3 is TGTGCCAGCAGTGCGGGACTAGCGGGAGGTGTAGGGGAGCTGTTTTTT.

CDR3 loop: CASSESGTGGRTEQYF. DNA of the CDR3: TGTGCCAGCAGTGAGTCGGGGACAGGGGGAAGGACCGAGCAGTACTTC. The chain couples TRBV6-1 to TRBJ2-7, with 11 bases fitting TRBD1. Germline trimming cut 3 bases from V and 6 bases from J; bases unmatched to any gene: 10. CDR3 length: 16 residues. Germline V gene lookup returns CDR1 MNHNS and CDR2 SASEGT.

The rearrangement joins TRBV7-8 to TRBJ2-2; 14 positions agree with TRBD2. Germline CDR1 SGHVS, CDR2 FQNEAQ. V dropped 5 bases and J dropped 6; count of bases not matched to a gene: 11. The CDR3 extends over 18 amino acids. The CDR3 DNA reads TGTGCCAGCAGCCCTCTAACGGGGACTAGCGGGAGACCCGGGGAGCTGTTTTTT. Translated, it gives CASSPLTGTSGRPGELFF.

The chain has TRBV9 and TRBJ2-2; 8 bases agree with TRBD1. The length of the CDR3 is 17 residues. Germline-derived CDR1 and CDR2 are SGDLS and YYNGEE. J gave up 0 bases and V 0 bases, and 4 bases lay outside the gene matches. CDR3 protein: CASSVEADRANTGELFF. The DNA for the CDR3 is TGTGCCAGCAGCGTAGAGGCGGACAGGGCGAACACCGGGGAGCTGTTTTTT.

The chain uses TRBV9 and TRBJ2-3; 13 nucleotides line up with TRBD2. Germline-derived CDR1 and CDR2 are SGDLS and YYNGEE. The CDR3 is 15 amino acids. J was trimmed by 5 bases and V by 3 bases; bases with no gene match: 3. This chain's CDR3 is CASSDGLAGVDTQYF. CDR3 DNA sequence: TGTGCCAGCAGCGACGGACTAGCGGGAGTAGATACGCAGTATTTT.

The V call is TRBV9, the J call TRBJ2-5; no definite D call. This CDR3 has 14 amino acids. The germline gives CDR1 SGDLS, CDR2 YYNGEE. Trimming took off 0 bases at V and 6 bases at J, with 12 bases between the two ends. CDR3 amino acids: CASSVAGSSKTQYF. The CDR3 DNA is TGTGCCAGCAGCGTAGCCGGTAGCAGCAAGACCCAGTACTTC.

The CDR3 here is CASSRGEGVDTEAFF. The CDR3 nucleotides read TGTGCCAGTAGTAGAGGTGAGGGGGTGGACACTGAAGCTTTCTTT. The rearrangement links TRBV19 to TRBJ1-1; tentative D call: TRBD1 (6 bases). V lost 4 bases and J 3 bases, leaving 15 bases between the germline ends. Germline V gene lookup returns CDR1 LNHDA and CDR2 SQIVND (reference sequence). The CDR3 is 15 residues long.